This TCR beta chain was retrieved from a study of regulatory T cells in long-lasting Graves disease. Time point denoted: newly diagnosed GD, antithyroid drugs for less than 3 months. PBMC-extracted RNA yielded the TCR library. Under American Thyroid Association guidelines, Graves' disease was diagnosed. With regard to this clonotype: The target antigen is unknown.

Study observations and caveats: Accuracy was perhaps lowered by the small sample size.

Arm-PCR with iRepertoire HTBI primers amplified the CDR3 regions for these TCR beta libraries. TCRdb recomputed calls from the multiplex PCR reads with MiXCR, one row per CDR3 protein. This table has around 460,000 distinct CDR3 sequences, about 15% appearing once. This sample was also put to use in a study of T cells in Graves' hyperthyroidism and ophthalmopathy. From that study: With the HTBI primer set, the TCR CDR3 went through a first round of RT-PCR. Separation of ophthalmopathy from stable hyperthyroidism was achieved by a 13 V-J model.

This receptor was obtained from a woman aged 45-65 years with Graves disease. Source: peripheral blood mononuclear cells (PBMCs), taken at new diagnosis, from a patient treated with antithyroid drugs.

DNA for the CDR3: TGTGCCAGTAGTGGGCTGACTAGCACCTACGAGCAGTACTTC. It translates to CASSGLTSTYEQYF. The V and J genes are TRBV19 and TRBJ2-7; 7 positions match TRBD2. The CDR3 spans 14 residues. The germline V gene encodes CDR1 LNHDA and CDR2 SQIVND (reference sequence). Unmatched junction bases numbered 6, after V lost 5 bases and J lost 2 bases.